This TCR beta chain emerged from a study of T-cell memory formation after mild COVID-19. The germline CDR1 and CDR2 sequences are SGHAT and FQNNGV. Trimming at V came to 6 bases and at J to 7 bases, leaving 12 bases not matched to a gene. This CDR3 spans 15 amino acids. The authors produced TCR alpha and TCR beta cDNA libraries with sample barcodes and UMIs by 5'RACE using constant-segment primers. TCRdb passed the 5' RACE reads through MiXCR, listing each CDR3 protein once. The sample lists fewer than 650,000 distinct CDR3 sequences, about a fifth occurring once. This clonotype was counted between two and nine times.

The V and J genes are TRBV11-2 and TRBJ2-1; 7 positions agree with TRBD1. The sequence was collected from an adult woman who had mild COVID-19 (a few samples of this study predate the infection). Cell type and time point are not known. Sequences were obtained from PBMCs or a T cell subset sorted from them (not recorded which). As DNA, the CDR3 is TGTGCCAGCAGTGACCGGGACAGCCTTACAAATGAGCAGTTCTTC. It specifies CASSDRDSLTNEQFF.